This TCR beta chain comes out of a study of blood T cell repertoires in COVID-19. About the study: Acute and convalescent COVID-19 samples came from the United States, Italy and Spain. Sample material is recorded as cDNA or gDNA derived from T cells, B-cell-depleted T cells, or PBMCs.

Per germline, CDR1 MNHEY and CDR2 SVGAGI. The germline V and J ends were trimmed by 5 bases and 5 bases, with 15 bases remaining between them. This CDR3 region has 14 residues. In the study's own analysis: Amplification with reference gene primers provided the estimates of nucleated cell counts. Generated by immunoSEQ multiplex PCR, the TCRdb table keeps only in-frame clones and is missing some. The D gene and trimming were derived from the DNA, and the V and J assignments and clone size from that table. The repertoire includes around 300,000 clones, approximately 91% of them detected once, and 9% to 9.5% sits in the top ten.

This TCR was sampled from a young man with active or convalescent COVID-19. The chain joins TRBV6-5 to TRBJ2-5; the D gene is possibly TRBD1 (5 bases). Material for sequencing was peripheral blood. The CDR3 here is CASSPRFRAETQYF. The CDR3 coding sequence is TGTGCCAGCAGTCCCAGGTTCAGGGCGGAGACCCAGTACTTC.